This entry describes one TCR beta chain. The repertoire was sequenced with immunoSEQ multiplex PCR; TCRdb's copy has only in-frame clones and lacks some. The sample contains some 150,000 clones, just over 90% of which appear only once. The CDR3 is made up of 10 amino acids. Germline V gene data show CDR1 as DFQATT and CDR2 as SNEGSKA (reference sequence). Deletions cut 6 bases from V and 13 bases from J, with 15 bases between. The record originates from a study of control samples from healthy donors and cancer patients. The sequencing sample was made of blood. The source is an older woman in good health. The rearrangement uses TRBV20-1 and TRBJ2-5; perhaps TRBD1 as D (7 bases). Here the CDR3 DNA reads TGCAGTGCCGCAGGGGGGCCTGGGTACTTC. This gives the protein CSAAGGPGYF.